The TCR beta chain under discussion was sequenced for a study of glioma-infiltrating T cells after dendritic cell vaccination. Study at large: Autologous tumor lysate-pulsed dendritic cell vaccination was given between the early 2000s and the early 2010s. Three intradermal dendritic cell vaccine injections were given every two weeks.

Amplification used 60 V beta primers and 13 J beta primers. Method: immunoSEQ multiplex PCR; TCRdb's copy keeps in-frame clones and lacks some. The sample contains 80,000 to 95,000 clones, over 75% of which appear only once. No glioblastoma patient carried an isocitrate dehydrogenase mutation. V shed 4 bases and J 7 bases; nucleotides not matched to a gene: 13. CDR1 and CDR2 (germline): SGHDN, FVKESK. CDR3 size: 15 residues. The chain joins TRBV14 to TRBJ2-7; 7 bases fit TRBD1. The sequence was obtained from a human donor with glioblastoma. The sample consisted of blood, taken before dendritic cell vaccination. The CDR3 DNA sequence: TGTGCCAGCAGCCCAGACGGCAGGGGGTTTTCAGAGCAGTACTTC. Translated: CASSPDGRGFSEQYF.